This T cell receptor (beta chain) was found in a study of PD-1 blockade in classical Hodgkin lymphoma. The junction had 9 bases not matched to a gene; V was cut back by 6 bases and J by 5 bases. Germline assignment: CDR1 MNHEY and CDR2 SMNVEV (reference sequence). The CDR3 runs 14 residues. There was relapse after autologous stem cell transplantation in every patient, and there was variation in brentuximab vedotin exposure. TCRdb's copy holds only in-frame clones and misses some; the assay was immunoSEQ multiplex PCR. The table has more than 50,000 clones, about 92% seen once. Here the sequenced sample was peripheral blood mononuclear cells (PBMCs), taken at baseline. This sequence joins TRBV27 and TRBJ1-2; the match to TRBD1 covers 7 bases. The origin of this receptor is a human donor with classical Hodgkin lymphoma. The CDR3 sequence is CASRPDRAWYGYTF. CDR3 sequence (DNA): TGTGCCAGCAGACCTGACAGGGCGTGGTATGGCTACACCTTC.